This T cell receptor beta chain was captured by sequencing in a study of blood T cell repertoires in COVID-19. This table comes from immunoSEQ multiplex PCR, and its TCRdb copy is limited to in-frame clones, with some not included. The sample holds 180,000 or so clones, more than 65% seen once. Recruitment covered about two dozen US areas and drew participants whose ages spanned roughly 18 to 100 years. The study counted Cohort 3 donors as recovered given two negative PCRs, clearance, or symptom resolution. V gave up 8 bases and J gave up 0 bases, with 11 bases separating them. This CDR3 has 14 amino acids. Germline loops: CDR1 SGHTA, CDR2 FQGTGA.

The chain recombines TRBV7-3 with TRBJ1-3, with D possibly TRBD1 on 5 matching bases. The sequence came from a man aged 50 or older who had recovered from COVID-19. The specimen was PBMCs or T cells enriched from blood (not recorded which). CDR3 sequence: CASGGGVSGNTIYF. For the CDR3, the DNA is TGTGCCAGCGGCGGAGGGGTCTCTGGAAACACCATATATTTT.